The clone carrying this T cell receptor beta chain appeared many times. Antigen unknown. Deletions cut 7 bases from V and 3 bases from J, with 12 bases between. This CDR3 comprises 13 residues. Germline V CDR1 and CDR2: SGHNT, YENEEA. The time point is: sample taken at primary tumor resection. Unsorted whole RNA of tumor, nontumor lung or frozen PBMC was sequenced. Samples came from 72 TRACERx patients with untreated early-stage lung cancer. Unique molecular identifiers tagged every individual TCR cDNA molecule. TCRdb ran MiXCR on the 5' RACE reads and lists one entry per CDR3 protein. The table shows tens of thousands of distinct CDR3 sequences, with 7% to 10% occurring only once. The data originate from a study of spatial heterogeneity in lung cancer. Points from the study as a whole: TCRs found ubiquitously expanded in tumor appeared in blood more at resection than at follow-up.

The sample in question was PBMCs, obtained at surgery. The receptor comes from a female donor with early-stage non-small cell lung cancer. The chain carries TRBV11-3 and TRBJ1-1; D may be TRBD1 (6 bases). The CDR3 DNA sequence: TGTGCCAGCAATTGGGGGGCAGACACTGAAGCTTTCTTT. Translated, it gives CASNWGADTEAFF.